Below are 2 T cell receptor beta chains sequenced from a single sample in a study of blood T cells in healthy people across ages. The use of a sample-barcoded 5' primer and a J-beta primer mix characterized a second PCR of about 7 to 12 cycles. Each CDR3 protein gets one entry after TCRdb re-called the 5' RACE reads with MiXCR. The table lists about 680,000 distinct CDR3 sequences, 45% to 50% of them singletons, with under 35% in the top ten. The sequencing input was blood. These receptors were obtained from a woman aged 60-75 years in good health.

This clonotype showed up just a few times. The rearrangement joins TRBV5-1 to TRBJ2-7, with 10 bases that match TRBD1. There are 14 residues in the CDR3. CDR1 and CDR2 from the germline V gene are SGHRS and YFSETQ. Trimming took 4 bases from V and 3 from J; bases not matched to a gene: 4. CDR3 amino acids: CASSQTGGRYEQYF. The CDR3 coding sequence is TGCGCCAGCAGCCAGACAGGGGGCCGCTACGAGCAGTACTTC.

A few counts support this clonotype. This chain uses TRBV30 with TRBJ2-7; the D gene could be TRBD1 or TRBD2 (6 bases each). Trimming shortened V by 2 bases and J by 5 bases, and 10 bases separated the two germline ends. The CDR3 length is 12 residues. Germline assignment: CDR1 GTSNPN and CDR2 SVGIG (reference sequence). CDR3 in DNA: TGTGCCTGGAGTAAGGGGGGCCACGAGCAGTACTTC. It specifies CAWSKGGHEQYF.